These 22 T cell receptor beta chains were sequenced from one sample in a study of T-cell memory formation after mild COVID-19 (dated by TCRdb to the early 2020s). Libraries were made using 5' RACE. Sequencing took place on an Illumina NovaSeq 6000. The raw public reads went through TCRdb reprocessing: fastp at Q25, MiXCR clone calling, in-frame beta chains kept. Every distinct CDR3 protein forms one entry, paired with its most common genes and DNA. Here the sample has more than 80,000 distinct CDR3 sequences; approximately 15% occur a single time. 25% to 30% of the sample is held by the ten biggest clonotypes. Sequencing was performed on PBMCs or a T cell subset sorted from them (not recorded which). The receptors stem from an adult woman who had mild COVID-19 (a few samples of this study predate the infection). The sample titles of this study are shuffled in the database, so cell type and time point are left out; the donor was told from shared clones.

CDR3 in amino acids: CASVGFLGSHETQYF. The CDR3 nucleotides are TGTGCCAGCGTCGGCTTCCTGGGCAGTCACGAGACCCAGTACTTC. The J gene is TRBJ2-5, the V gene TRBV6-1; D is uncertain. The CDR3 totals 15 residues. In germline, CDR1 is MNHNS, CDR2 SASEGT. The V end was cut by 8 bases, the J end by 5 bases, with 21 bases between.

The chain employs TRBV3-1 and TRBJ2-1, with 9 bases aligning to TRBD2. Germline V CDR1 and CDR2: LGHDT, YNNKEL (reference sequence). There are 15 residues in the CDR3. The V gene end was trimmed by 4 bases and the J gene end by 7 bases; junction bases not matched to a gene: 8. CDR3 bases: TGTGCCAGCAGCCCCGTAGCGGGAGTGAGAAATGAGCAGTTCTTC. Translated, it gives CASSPVAGVRNEQFF.

This clonotype was detected only a few times. This chain connects TRBV20-1 to TRBJ2-3, with a tentative D call TRBD2 (6 bases). V lost 3 bases and J 2 bases, leaving 15 bases between the germline ends. Germline-derived CDR1 and CDR2 are DFQATT and SNEGSKA (reference sequence). This CDR3 has 15 residues. The CDR3 is CSASKAGQITDTQYF. The CDR3 DNA is TGCAGTGCTAGTAAAGCGGGCCAAATCACAGATACGCAGTATTTT.

The J gene is TRBJ2-7, the V gene TRBV5-1, with unresolved D. Trimming took off 2 bases at V and 2 bases at J, with 8 bases between the two ends. This CDR3 comprises 13 residues. CDR1 is SGHRS and CDR2 is YFSETQ in the germline V gene. The CDR3: CASSFERPYEQYF. The CDR3, as DNA: TGCGCCAGCAGCTTCGAGAGACCCTACGAGCAGTACTTC. The whole variable domain, remainder taken from reference TRBV5-1 and TRBJ2-7, is KAGVTQTPRYLIKTRGQQVTLSCSPISGHRSVSWYQQTPGQGLQFLFEYFSETQRNKGNFPGRFSGRQFSNSRSEMNVSTLELGDSALYLCASSFERPYEQYFGPGTRLTVT.

The chain couples TRBV30 to TRBJ2-5; weak D call: TRBD1 (6 bases). Trimming removed 1 base at V and 2 bases at J, with 8 bases between. This CDR3 is 13 amino acids long. Germline lookup yields CDR1 GTSNPN and CDR2 SVGIG (reference sequence). CDR3 bases: TGTGCCTGGAGTGGGACAGAGCAAGAGACCCAGTACTTC. It specifies CAWSGTEQETQYF.

The V call is TRBV12-3 or TRBV12-4, the J call TRBJ1-5; no reliable D call. The ends were cut back, 3 bases at V and 0 bases at J, with 12 bases in the middle. The CDR3 totals 16 residues. The CDR3 loop reads CASSFRAKDSNQPQHF. DNA of the CDR3: TGTGCCAGCAGTTTTAGGGCAAAAGATAGCAATCAGCCCCAGCATTTT.

A few counts support this clonotype. The chain joins TRBV7-9 to TRBJ2-7; 8 nucleotides align to TRBD2. Germline values: CDR1 SEHNR, CDR2 FQNEAQ (reference sequence). The J segment lost 0 bases and the V segment lost 1 base, leaving 2 bases of the junction unmatched. This CDR3 has 15 amino acids. The CDR3 protein is CASSLEGLVSYEQYF. CDR3 in DNA: TGTGCCAGCAGCTTAGAGGGACTAGTCTCCTACGAGCAGTACTTC.

This clonotype has only a few counts. CDR3 sequence (DNA): TGTGCCAGCAGCACCCCGACTAGCGGGAGGATAGATGAGCAGTTCTTC. Translation: CASSTPTSGRIDEQFF. The chain recombines TRBV7-9 with TRBJ2-1; 13 nucleotides agree with TRBD2. After removal of 5 bases from V and 8 bases from J, the junction contained 9 bases not matched to a gene. CDR3 size: 16 residues. Germline V gene sequence: CDR1 SEHNR, CDR2 FQNEAQ (reference sequence).

This clonotype was recorded a few times. V is TRBV23-1 and J is TRBJ2-1; TRBD1 agrees at 8 bases. TRBV23-1 is annotated as an ORF whose role is uncertain. The CDR3 has 15 residues. V lost 6 bases to trimming and J lost 4 bases; unmatched junction nucleotides: 8. This CDR3 is CASSPGGATYNEQFF. Written as DNA, the CDR3 is TGCGCCAGCAGCCCAGGGGGCGCGACATACAATGAGCAGTTCTTC.

This clonotype was recorded a few times. The chain joins TRBV3-1 to TRBJ2-1, with 9 positions matching TRBD2. Germline CDR1 and CDR2: LGHDT and YNNKEL (reference sequence). The CDR3 sequence is 16 residues long. With 5 bases clipped from V and 0 bases from J, the junction kept 5 bases outside the gene matches. The CDR3 is CASSNPSGTSYNEQFF. As DNA, the CDR3 is TGTGCCAGCAGCAACCCTAGCGGGACCTCCTACAATGAGCAGTTCTTC.

This clonotype was detected a few times. The chain carries TRBV7-9 and TRBJ2-7, with TRBD2 matching 13 bases. Germline V gene data show CDR1 as SEHNR and CDR2 as FQNEAQ (reference sequence). The V and J ends lost 1 base and 3 bases, in that order; junction bases with no gene match: 6. The CDR3 is 17 amino acids. The CDR3, as DNA: TGTGCCAGCAGCTTAGTATCCTGGACTAGCGGGAGCTACGAGCAGTACTTC. It translates to CASSLVSWTSGSYEQYF.

In this sample, this clonotype turned up a few times. The rearrangement joins TRBV7-8 to TRBJ2-5; 8 bases map to TRBD1. The V and J ends lost 3 bases and 4 bases, in that order; junction bases with no gene match: 1. The CDR3 totals 13 residues. The germline V gene has CDR1 SGHVS and CDR2 FQNEAQ. Here the CDR3 DNA reads TGTGCCAGCAGCTTTGGACAGGGAGAGACCCAGTACTTC. Translation gives CASSFGQGETQYF.

The rearrangement joins TRBV7-8 to TRBJ2-5; D remains ambiguous. The CDR3 consists of 13 residues. Germline CDR1 reads SGHVS; CDR2 reads FQNEAQ. V shed 1 base and J shed 3 bases, with 6 bases lying between them. CDR3 nucleotides: TGTGCCAGCAGCTTAGAGGCGGAAGAGACCCAGTACTTC. Amino acids: CASSLEAEETQYF.

This rearrangement joins TRBV6-5 to TRBJ1-5; D gene uncertain. The CDR3 is 15 residues long. Trimming pared 10 bases from V and 0 bases from J, leaving 16 bases between. Germline assignment: CDR1 MNHEY and CDR2 SVGAGI. As DNA, the CDR3 is TGTGCCACGTATAGGGAGTCTTATAGCAATCAGCCCCAGCATTTT. Translating gives CATYRESYSNQPQHF.

The chain recombines TRBV12-3 or TRBV12-4 with TRBJ2-5, with TRBD1 matching 9 bases. The CDR3 is made up of 14 amino acids. The J segment lost 7 bases and the V segment lost 7 bases, leaving 10 bases of the junction unmatched. CDR3 DNA: TGTGCCAGCAACCCAACAGGGGGCTCGGGGACCCAGTACTTC. Protein sequence: CASNPTGGSGTQYF.

This clonotype was counted a few times. CDR3 coding DNA: TGTGCCAGCATGCAGGGGGACGGCTATGGCTACACCTTC. Translating it yields CASMQGDGYGYTF. The chain carries TRBV2 and TRBJ1-2; TRBD1 agrees at 7 bases. CDR1 and CDR2 (germline): SNHLY, FYNNEI. J gave up 4 bases and V 7 bases, and 6 bases lay outside the gene matches. The CDR3 covers 13 residues.

This rearrangement joins TRBV4-1 to TRBJ2-7; 11 positions match TRBD2. Germline V gives CDR1 MGHRA, CDR2 YSYEKL. The CDR3 contains 15 residues. The V gene end was trimmed by 0 bases and the J gene end by 5 bases; junction bases not matched to a gene: 3. The CDR3 nucleotides read TGCGCCAGCAGCCAAGATAGGACTAGCGGGCACGAGCAGTACTTC. Translation gives CASSQDRTSGHEQYF.

This clonotype was seen more than once but under ten times. The chain carries TRBV9 and TRBJ2-3; perhaps TRBD2 as D (6 bases). Germline CDR1 is SGDLS and CDR2 is YYNGEE. V shed 5 bases and J shed 0 bases, with 13 bases lying between them. This CDR3 comprises 15 residues. The CDR3 nucleotides read TGTGCCAGCAGTTCTAGCGCATCAAGCACAGATACGCAGTATTTT. Translated, it gives CASSSSASSTDTQYF.

The chain has TRBV24-1 and TRBJ2-5; possibly TRBD2 for D (5 bases). V was clipped by 3 bases and J by 5 bases, with 18 bases between them. CDR3 length: 16 amino acids. Germline loops: CDR1 KGHDR, CDR2 SFDVKD. Here the CDR3 reads CATSDANMGRPETQYF. DNA of the CDR3: TGTGCCACCAGTGATGCAAACATGGGGAGACCCGAGACCCAGTACTTC.

This clonotype was counted ten times or more. The rearrangement uses TRBV7-9 and TRBJ2-5; 8 bases match TRBD1. Germline V lookup: CDR1 SEHNR, CDR2 FQNEAQ (reference sequence). The V segment lost 8 bases and the J segment 5 bases; nucleotides outside the gene matches: 10. The CDR3 length is 14 residues. CDR3 sequence reads: CASLSGGGSETQYF. The CDR3 bases are TGTGCCAGCTTATCAGGGGGCGGAAGTGAGACCCAGTACTTC. Full variable domain (missing parts from reference TRBV7-9 and TRBJ2-5): DTGVSQNPRHKITKRGQNVTFRCDPISEHNRLYWYRQTLGQGPEFLTYFQNEAQLEKSRLLSDRFSAERPKGSFSTLEIQRTEQGDSAMYLCASLSGGGSETQYFGPGTRLLVL.

This clonotype came up a few times. V and J are TRBV4-2 and TRBJ2-3; 10 bases match TRBD2. Germline V gene sequence: CDR1 LGHNA, CDR2 YNFKEQ. V lost 0 bases to trimming and J lost 2 bases; unmatched junction nucleotides: 8. The CDR3 runs 18 residues. CDR3 sequence (DNA): TGTGCCAGCAGCCAAGATCTCTTTACTAGCGGGGTCACAGATACGCAGTATTTT. It yields the protein CASSQDLFTSGVTDTQYF.

This chain connects TRBV4-3 to TRBJ2-7, with TRBD2 matching 7 bases. Germline trimming cut 5 bases from V and 2 bases from J; bases unmatched to any gene: 6. Germline assignment: CDR1 LGHNA and CDR2 YSLEER. The CDR3 extends over 14 amino acids. CDR3 loop: CASSSGLGPYEQYF. The CDR3, as DNA: TGCGCCAGCAGCTCCGGACTAGGTCCCTACGAGCAGTACTTC.